These T cell receptor beta chains were read from a single sample in a study of identical twins. TCRdb re-analysed the 5' RACE reads in MiXCR, keeping a single row per CDR3 protein. The sample has 450,000 to 500,000 distinct CDR3 sequences; 14% are singletons. This same sample was also part of a study on yellow fever vaccine responses in identical twins.

The sample comprised CD4+ T cells sorted from blood. The receptors here all came from a woman aged 18-30 years in good health. The CDR3 runs from the conserved cysteine through the conserved F or W. D genes are given only for firm matches. Not every row has a clone size; where given, it reads once, few, many or a size class.

d_call: NA; j_call: TRBJ2-2; v_call: TRBV6-5; clone_size: NA; cdr3_nt: TGTGCCAGCAGTTACAGCCCGGCCGCTTTGAAATCCGGGGAGCTGTTTTTT; cdr3_aa: CASSYSPAALKSGELFF
d_call: TRBD2; j_call: TRBJ2-7; v_call: TRBV20-1; clone_size: NA; cdr3_nt: TGCAGTGCTTGGAGACGGGGGGAATACTACGAGCAGTACTTC; cdr3_aa: CSAWRRGEYYEQYF
d_call: TRBD2; j_call: TRBJ2-1; v_call: TRBV2; clone_size: few; cdr3_nt: TGTGCCTGCAGTTTTGGTAGCGGGGGGCACAACCGCTACAATGAGCAGTTCTTC; cdr3_aa: CACSFGSGGHNRYNEQFF
d_call: TRBD2; j_call: TRBJ2-1; v_call: TRBV4-1; clone_size: few; cdr3_nt: TGCGCCAGCAGCCAACCAAACCCCTCGGCGGGAGGTTCCCACAATGAGCAGTTCTTC; cdr3_aa: CASSQPNPSAGGSHNEQFF
d_call: NA; j_call: TRBJ2-2; v_call: TRBV15; clone_size: NA; cdr3_nt: TGTGCCACCAGCTTAAACAGGAACACCGGGGAGCTGTTTTTT; cdr3_aa: CATSLNRNTGELFF
d_call: TRBD2; j_call: TRBJ2-7; v_call: TRBV7-2; clone_size: few; cdr3_nt: TGTGCCAGCAGCCCTACTAGCGGGGGGGCCCACGAGCAGTACTTC; cdr3_aa: CASSPTSGGAHEQYF
d_call: NA; j_call: TRBJ2-3; v_call: TRBV20-1; clone_size: NA; cdr3_nt: TGCAGTGCGGAGCGGAGAAACACAGATACGCAGTATTTT; cdr3_aa: CSAERRNTDTQYF
d_call: TRBD2; j_call: TRBJ2-5; v_call: TRBV20-1; clone_size: many; cdr3_nt: TGCAGTGCTCAGACTAGCGGGGGGGTGAGACGGACCCAGTACTTC; cdr3_aa: CSAQTSGGVRRTQYF
d_call: TRBD1; j_call: TRBJ2-5; v_call: TRBV6-4; clone_size: NA; cdr3_nt: TGTGCCGGCGAACAACGGGACAGCCTTTTTTCCTGTCAAGAGACCCAGTACTTC; cdr3_aa: CAGEQRDSLFSCQETQYF
d_call: NA; j_call: TRBJ2-5; v_call: TRBV7-2; clone_size: NA; cdr3_nt: TGTGCCAGCAGACCTACGGGGCTGGGAGAGACCCAGTACTTC; cdr3_aa: CASRPTGLGETQYF
d_call: TRBD1; j_call: TRBJ2-7; v_call: TRBV19; clone_size: NA; cdr3_nt: TGTGCCAGTAAAGGGGACAGGGCGTACGAGCAGTACTTC; cdr3_aa: CASKGDRAYEQYF
d_call: NA; j_call: TRBJ1-2; v_call: TRBV24-1; clone_size: NA; cdr3_nt: TGTGCCACCAGTGAGCAAGGAACCAACTATGGCTACACCTTC; cdr3_aa: CATSEQGTNYGYTF
d_call: NA; j_call: TRBJ1-1; v_call: TRBV2; clone_size: NA; cdr3_nt: TGTGCCAGCAGGGATACACGGGCTTTCTTT; cdr3_aa: CASRDTRAFF
d_call: TRBD1; j_call: TRBJ2-2; v_call: TRBV7-8; clone_size: NA; cdr3_nt: TGTGCCAGCAGCCTCCGGGACAGCCTGAACACCGGGGAGCTGTTTTTT; cdr3_aa: CASSLRDSLNTGELFF